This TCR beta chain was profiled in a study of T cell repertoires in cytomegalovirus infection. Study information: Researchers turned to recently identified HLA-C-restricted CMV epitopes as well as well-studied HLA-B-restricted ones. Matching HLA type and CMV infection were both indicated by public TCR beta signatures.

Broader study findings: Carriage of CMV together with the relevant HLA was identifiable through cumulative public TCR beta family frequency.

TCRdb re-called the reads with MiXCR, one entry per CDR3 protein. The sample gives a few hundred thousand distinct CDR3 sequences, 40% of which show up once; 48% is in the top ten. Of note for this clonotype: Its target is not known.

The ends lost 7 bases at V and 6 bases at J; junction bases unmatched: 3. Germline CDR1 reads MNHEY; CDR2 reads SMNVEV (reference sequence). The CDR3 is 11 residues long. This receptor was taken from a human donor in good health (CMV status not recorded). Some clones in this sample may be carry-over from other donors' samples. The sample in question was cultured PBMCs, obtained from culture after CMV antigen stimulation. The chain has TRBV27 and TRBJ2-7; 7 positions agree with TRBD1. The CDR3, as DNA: TGTGCCAGCAACAACAGGGGCGAGCAGTACTTC. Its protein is CASNNRGEQYF.